The 15 T cell receptor beta chains in this list originate from one sample, sequenced in a study of shared clonotypes between healthy human individuals. TCRdb keeps only in-frame clones here, not all; method: immunoSEQ multiplex PCR. The sample holds millions of clones, around nine tenths seen once. Sequencing input: naive CD4+ T cells sorted from blood. Regarding subset: CD45RA+ positively selected. These receptors came from a man in his late teens or twenties in good health.

The chain carries TRBV5-1 and TRBJ1-4; 8 positions match TRBD1. Germline values: CDR1 SGHRS, CDR2 YFSETQ. This CDR3 has 13 residues. J gave up 7 bases and V 7 bases, and 6 bases lay outside the gene matches. The DNA for the CDR3 is TGCGCCAGCGAACAGGGGGACGGTGAAAAACTGTTTTTT. It codes for CASEQGDGEKLFF.

The chain uses TRBV12-5 and TRBJ1-1; D perhaps matches TRBD1 (5 bases). Per the germline V gene, CDR1 is LGHNT and CDR2 is FRNRAP. The CDR3 runs 15 residues. The ends were cut back, 5 bases at V and 2 bases at J, with 15 bases in the middle. The CDR3 is CASGLEGRINTEAFF. The CDR3 DNA follows: TGTGCTAGTGGTCTAGAGGGACGTATAAACACTGAAGCTTTCTTT. The full variable domain, completed using reference TRBV12-5 and TRBJ1-1, is DARVTQTPRHKVTEMGQEVTMRCQPILGHNTVFWYRQTMMQGLELLAYFRNRAPLDDSGMPKDRFSAEMPDATLATLKIQPSEPRDSAVYFCASGLEGRINTEAFFGQGTRLTVV.

This chain links TRBV6-1 with TRBJ1-6; a possible D gene is TRBD1 (5 bases). Looked up from germline, CDR1 is MNHNS and CDR2 is SASEGT. CDR3 length: 15 residues. Trimming took off 3 bases at V and 0 bases at J, with 6 bases between the two ends. The CDR3: CASSEGLSYNSPLHF. For the CDR3, the DNA is TGTGCCAGCAGTGAGGGGCTCTCCTATAATTCACCCCTCCACTTT.

The chain joins TRBV5-4 to TRBJ2-7; TRBD2 aligns across 8 bases. V dropped 4 bases and J dropped 7; count of bases not matched to a gene: 13. CDR1 and CDR2 from the germline V gene are SGHNT and YYREEE (reference sequence). The CDR3 runs to 15 residues. The CDR3 DNA follows: TGTGCCAGCAGCGCCGGGGGAGCGGGAGAGGTTGAGCAGTACTTC. Protein sequence: CASSAGGAGEVEQYF.

The CDR3 nucleotides are TGTGCCAGCTCCGCCAACCAGGGGGCTCAGCAGCCCCAGCATTTT. This gives the protein CASSANQGAQQPQHF. This sequence joins TRBV18 and TRBJ1-5; 8 bases are a match to TRBD1. This CDR3 is 15 amino acids long. Germline CDR1 is KGHSH and CDR2 is LQKENI. Germline trimming cut 6 bases from V and 7 bases from J; bases unmatched to any gene: 11.

This chain joins TRBV19 and TRBJ2-1; 9 bases agree with TRBD2. Trimming at V came to 5 bases and at J to 13 bases, leaving 9 bases not matched to a gene. The CDR3 runs 13 residues. Looked up from germline, CDR1 is LNHDA and CDR2 is SQIVND (reference sequence). The CDR3 nucleotides read TGTGCCAGTAGTCAGACTAGCGGTTTAAACCAGTTCTTC. Translating it yields CASSQTSGLNQFF. Supplemented by reference TRBV19 and TRBJ2-1, the full variable domain reads DGGITQSPKYLFRKEGQNVTLSCEQNLNHDAMYWYRQDPGQGLRLIYYSQIVNDFQKGDIAEGYSVSREKKESFPLTVTSAQKNPTAFYLCASSQTSGLNQFFGPGTRLTVL.

This rearrangement joins TRBV10-3 to TRBJ2-4; D assignment may be TRBD1 or TRBD2 (5 bases each). The V end lost 6 bases, the J end lost 0 bases, and 12 bases lay between the germline ends. There are 15 residues in the CDR3. CDR1 ENHRY and CDR2 SYGVKD come from the germline V gene. The CDR3 DNA reads as TGTGCCATCAGGGGGGACGGATTAGCCAAAAACATTCAGTACTTC. Translating it yields CAIRGDGLAKNIQYF.

In this sample, this clone turned up a few times. The gene calls are TRBV30 and TRBJ1-5; no clear D gene. Germline CDR1 and CDR2: GTSNPN and SVGIG (reference sequence). V shed 6 bases and J shed 7 bases, with 13 bases lying between them. The CDR3 has 12 amino acids. This CDR3 is CACERPRQPQHF. As DNA, the CDR3 is TGTGCCTGTGAGCGACCGCGCCAGCCCCAGCATTTT. Filled out from reference TRBV30 and TRBJ1-5, the complete variable domain reads SQTIHQWPATLVQPVGSPLSLECTVEGTSNPNLYWYRQAAGRGLQLLFYSVGIGQISSEVPQNLSASRPQDRQFILSSKKLLLSDSGFYLCACERPRQPQHFGDGTRLSIL.

The CDR3: CASSHRSPTRTGVNEQYF. Here the CDR3 DNA reads TGTGCCAGCAGCCACCGATCACCCACTCGGACAGGGGTAAACGAGCAGTACTTC. This chain connects TRBV5-5 to TRBJ2-7, with 9 bases fitting TRBD1. The CDR3 is 18 amino acids. With 4 bases clipped from V and 5 bases from J, the junction kept 19 bases outside the gene matches. Germline V gives CDR1 SGHKS, CDR2 YYEKEE (reference sequence).

Concerning this clone itself: Other DNA sequences in the sample encode the same CDR3. The chain recombines TRBV19 with TRBJ2-1, with TRBD2 identical over 10 bases. The V gene end was trimmed by 3 bases and the J gene end by 4 bases; junction bases not matched to a gene: 6. Germline CDR1 LNHDA, CDR2 SQIVND (reference sequence). This CDR3 region has 16 residues. The CDR3 protein is CASSIGSSGRYNEQFF. CDR3 in DNA: TGTGCCAGTAGTATCGGGTCTAGCGGGAGATACAATGAGCAGTTCTTC.

The rearrangement links TRBV11-2 to TRBJ2-1; 11 bases agree with TRBD1. The germline gives CDR1 SGHAT, CDR2 FQNNGV. The CDR3 totals 13 residues. After removal of 5 bases from V and 7 bases from J, the junction contained 1 base not matched to a gene. CDR3 coding DNA: TGTGCCAGCAGCAGGGACAGGGGGAATGAGCAGTTCTTC. It translates to CASSRDRGNEQFF.

A word on this clone: Additional DNA sequences in this sample encode the identical CDR3. V usage is TRBV18 and J usage is TRBJ2-7; D remains ambiguous. Germline loops: CDR1 KGHSH, CDR2 LQKENI. Trimming removed 5 bases from V and 0 bases from J, with 8 bases in between. The CDR3 runs 13 residues. Written as DNA, the CDR3 is TGTGCCAGCTCAAGAGACGGCTCCTACGAGCAGTACTTC. Translated: CASSRDGSYEQYF.

The rearrangement links TRBV2 to TRBJ2-3, with D perhaps being TRBD1 or TRBD2 (6 bases each). Germline-derived CDR1 and CDR2 are SNHLY and FYNNEI. V was clipped by 6 bases and J by 0 bases, with 19 bases between them. The length of the CDR3 is 17 residues. CDR3 nucleotides: TGTGCCAGCAGCGTTAGGGGGGCCCCAGGAAGCACAGATACGCAGTATTTT. This codes for CASSVRGAPGSTDTQYF.

The genes are TRBV4-1 and TRBJ2-4, with no clear D. Germline CDR1 reads MGHRA; CDR2 reads YSYEKL. V gave up 0 bases and J gave up 7 bases, with 10 bases separating them. The CDR3 covers 14 residues. The CDR3 here is CASSQDPSVNIQYF. The CDR3 bases are TGCGCCAGCAGCCAAGACCCATCCGTGAACATTCAGTACTTC.

In DNA form, the CDR3 reads TGTGCCAGCAGTGACCGTCCGGGCCCCTACGAGCAGTACTTC. Protein sequence: CASSDRPGPYEQYF. The chain employs TRBV6-1 and TRBJ2-7; D is uncertain. Germline V CDR1 and CDR2: MNHNS, SASEGT. The CDR3 runs to 14 residues. Trimming removed 3 bases from V and 2 bases from J, with 11 bases in between.